Shown below are 5 T cell receptor beta chains from a single sample sequenced in a study of cytomegalovirus exposure and HLA in healthy donors. With 60 Vbeta and 13 Jbeta primers, the PCR was carried out. TCRdb's copy holds only in-frame clones and misses some; the assay was immunoSEQ multiplex PCR. The sample shows 150,000 to 180,000 clones, more than 60% of them seen only once. The sample comprised PBMCs. The source is a woman in her thirties or forties in good health and CMV-seronegative.

The CDR3 bases are TGCGCCAGCAGCCATCTCGGACAGGGAAAAGAAAAACTGTTTTTT. Its protein is CASSHLGQGKEKLFF. The V gene is TRBV4-1, the J gene TRBJ1-4, with 8 bases matching TRBD1. The V and J ends lost 3 bases and 8 bases, in that order; junction bases with no gene match: 8. Germline assignment: CDR1 MGHRA and CDR2 YSYEKL. The CDR3 has 15 residues.

This clone was seen only once. This chain uses TRBV19 with TRBJ2-2; D possibly corresponds to TRBD1 (5 bases). CDR3 length: 13 residues. Germline CDR1 LNHDA, CDR2 SQIVND (reference sequence). Trimming shortened V by 1 base and J by 8 bases, and 8 bases separated the two germline ends. The chain's CDR3 is CASSIGGSGELFF. For the CDR3, the DNA is TGTGCCAGTAGTATAGGGGGCTCTGGGGAGCTGTTTTTT.

This rearrangement joins TRBV7-9 to TRBJ2-4; D may be TRBD1 (6 bases). From germline, CDR1 is SEHNR and CDR2 FQNEAQ (reference sequence). V lost 4 bases and J lost 2, with 15 bases in between. There are 16 residues in the CDR3. The CDR3 sequence is CASSSSYRVTKNIQYF. In nucleotides, the CDR3 is TGTGCCAGCAGCTCAAGTTACAGGGTTACCAAAAACATTCAGTACTTC. Variable domain in full (rest from reference TRBV7-9 and TRBJ2-4): DTGVSQNPRHKITKRGQNVTFRCDPISEHNRLYWYRQTLGQGPEFLTYFQNEAQLEKSRLLSDRFSAERPKGSFSTLEIQRTEQGDSAMYLCASSSSYRVTKNIQYFGAGTRLSVL.

V and J are TRBV5-4 and TRBJ1-2; 7 bases are a match to TRBD1. CDR3 size: 14 residues. Germline CDR1 and CDR2: SGHNT and YYREEE (reference sequence). J gave up 3 bases and V 2 bases, and 4 bases lay outside the gene matches. The CDR3 DNA sequence: TGTGCCAGCAGCTTACCGGGACAGCACTATGGCTACACCTTC. Its protein product is CASSLPGQHYGYTF.

For the CDR3, the DNA is TGTGCCAGCAGCTTGGGGGCTAACACTGAAGCTTTCTTT. Protein product: CASSLGANTEAFF. This chain connects TRBV5-4 to TRBJ1-1; D remains ambiguous. Trimming removed 0 bases at V and 2 bases at J, with 5 bases between. CDR3 length: 13 residues. Germline V CDR1 and CDR2: SGHNT, YYREEE (reference sequence).